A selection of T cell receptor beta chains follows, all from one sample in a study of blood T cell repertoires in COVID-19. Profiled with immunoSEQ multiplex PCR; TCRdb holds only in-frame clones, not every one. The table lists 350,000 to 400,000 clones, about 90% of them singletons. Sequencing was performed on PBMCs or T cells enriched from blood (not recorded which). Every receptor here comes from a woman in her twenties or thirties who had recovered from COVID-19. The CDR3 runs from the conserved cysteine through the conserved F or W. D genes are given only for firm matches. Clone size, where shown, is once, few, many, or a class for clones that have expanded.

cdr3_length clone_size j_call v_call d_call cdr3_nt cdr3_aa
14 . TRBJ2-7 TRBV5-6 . TGTGCCAGCAGCTTGGGGCAGGAAATCTACGAGCAGTACTTC CASSLGQEIYEQYF
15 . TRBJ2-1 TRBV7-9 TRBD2 TGTGCCAGCAGCTATCTAGCGGGAGGGGACAGTGAGCAGTTCTTC CASSYLAGGDSEQFF
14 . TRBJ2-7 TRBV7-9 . TGTGCCAGCAGCTTAGACGTCGGAGCATACGAGCAGTACTTC CASSLDVGAYEQYF
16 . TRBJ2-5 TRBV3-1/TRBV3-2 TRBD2 TGTGCCAGCAGCCGCCAGGCGGGAGGGCCGATAGAGACCCAGTACTTC CASSRQAGGPIETQYF
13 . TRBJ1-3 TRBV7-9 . TGTGCCAGCAGCCCTCCCTCGGGGAACACCATATATTTT CASSPPSGNTIYF
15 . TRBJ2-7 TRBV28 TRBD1 TGTGCCAGCAGTGGTGACAGGGACATGTCATACGAGCAGTACTTC CASSGDRDMSYEQYF
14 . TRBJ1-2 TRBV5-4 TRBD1 TGTGCCAGCAGCCATGACAGGGGGAGCTATGGCTACACCTTC CASSHDRGSYGYTF
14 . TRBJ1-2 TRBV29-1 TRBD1 TGCAGCGTTGAGCGGACAGGGGGCGACTATGGCTACACCTTC CSVERTGGDYGYTF
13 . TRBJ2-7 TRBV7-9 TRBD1 TGTGCCAGCAGCCTAGTAGACAGGGCCGAGCAGTACTTC CASSLVDRAEQYF
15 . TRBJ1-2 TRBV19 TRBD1 TGTGCCAGTAGTCCCGGACAGGGGGGAGCCTATGGCTACACCTTC CASSPGQGGAYGYTF
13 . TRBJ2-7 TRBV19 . TGTGCCAGTAGTTACTCCGTCTCCTACGAGCAGTACTTC CASSYSVSYEQYF
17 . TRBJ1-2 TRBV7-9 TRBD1 TGTGCCAGCAGCCGCCTGGGACAGGGGGCGCTTAGCTATGGCTACACCTTC CASSRLGQGALSYGYTF
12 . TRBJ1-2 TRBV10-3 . TGTGCCATCAGTGAGTCCGCGGAAGGCTACACCTTC CAISESAEGYTF
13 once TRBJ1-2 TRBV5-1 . TGCGCCAGCAGCTTGGGGGCAGGGGCCGGCTACACCTTC CASSLGAGAGYTF
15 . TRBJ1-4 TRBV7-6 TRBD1 TGTGCCAGCAGCGGACAGGGGTCTACTAATGAAAAACTGTTTTTT CASSGQGSTNEKLFF
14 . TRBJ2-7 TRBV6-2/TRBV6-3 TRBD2 TGTGCCAGCAGCACAACACTAGCGGGAGGCGAGCAGTACTTC CASSTTLAGGEQYF
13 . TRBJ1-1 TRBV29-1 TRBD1 TGCAGCGTTGATGGGACAGGGGGCACTGAAGCTTTCTTT CSVDGTGGTEAFF
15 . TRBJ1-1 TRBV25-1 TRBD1 TGTGCCAGCAGAAGACAGGGGGCGTTGAACACTGAAGCTTTCTTT CASRRQGALNTEAFF
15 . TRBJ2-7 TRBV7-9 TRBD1 TGTGCCAGCAGCTTTATCCCGGGACAGGGTACATGGCAGTACTTC CASSFIPGQGTWQYF
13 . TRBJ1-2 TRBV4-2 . TGTGCCAGCAGCCCCCCACGGGGTTACGGCTACACCTTC CASSPPRGYGYTF
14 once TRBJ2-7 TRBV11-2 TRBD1 TGTGCCAGCAGTTACTACAGGGGGCACTACGAGCAGTACTTC CASSYYRGHYEQYF
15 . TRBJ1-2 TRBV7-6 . TGTGCCAGCAGCGCCGTAGTGGAGGACAACTATGGCTACACCTTC CASSAVVEDNYGYTF
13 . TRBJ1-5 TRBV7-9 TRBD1 TGTGCCAGCAGCTTGGGACAAGGGGGCGCCCAGCATTTT CASSLGQGGAQHF
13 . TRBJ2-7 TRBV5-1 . TGCGCCAGCAGCGCTAAAACGAATCGGGAGCAGTACTTC CASSAKTNREQYF
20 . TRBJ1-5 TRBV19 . TGTGCCAGTAGTATAGATGTGGGGGAAGGGGGATACTTTGGCAGACAGCCCCAGCATTTT CASSIDVGEGGYFGRQPQHF
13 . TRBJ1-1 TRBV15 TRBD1 TGTGCCACCGGGGACAGGGTGTACACTGAAGCTTTCTTT CATGDRVYTEAFF
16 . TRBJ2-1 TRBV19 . TGTGCCAGTAGTATGAGCCGGGGAAGCTCCTACAATGAGCAGTTCTTC CASSMSRGSSYNEQFF
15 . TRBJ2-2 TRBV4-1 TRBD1 TGCGCCAGCAGCCCGGACAGGGGGCCGAGCGGGGAGCTGTTTTTT CASSPDRGPSGELFF
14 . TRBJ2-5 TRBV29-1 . TGCAGCGTTCGCGATCGGGGGGCATGGGAGACCCAGTACTTC CSVRDRGAWETQYF
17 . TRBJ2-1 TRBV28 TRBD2 TGTGCCAGCAGTTTCGGAATGACTAGCGGGAGTTTTGATGAGCAGTTCTTC CASSFGMTSGSFDEQFF
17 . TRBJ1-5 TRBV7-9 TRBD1 TGTGCCAGCAGCTTAGAGTTCGGCAGGGGGGGCAATCAGCCCCAGCATTTT CASSLEFGRGGNQPQHF
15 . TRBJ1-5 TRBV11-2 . TGTGCCAGCAGCCCTATGGCAGGGTCGGGTCAGCCCCAGCATTTT CASSPMAGSGQPQHF
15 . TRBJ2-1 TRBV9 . TGTGCCAGCAGTCCCTCCGGGACAATCAACAATGAGCAGTTCTTC CASSPSGTINNEQFF
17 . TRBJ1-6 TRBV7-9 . TGTGCCAGCAGTACCATGGGGCAGGTAGGGTTCAATTCACCCCTCCACTTT CASSTMGQVGFNSPLHF
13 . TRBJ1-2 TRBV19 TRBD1 TGTGCCAGTACACCACAGGGGGCGTTTGGCTACACCTTC CASTPQGAFGYTF
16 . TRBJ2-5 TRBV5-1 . TGCGCCAGCAGCTTGATCCCTGCTAGTTTGAGAGAGACCCAGTACTTC CASSLIPASLRETQYF
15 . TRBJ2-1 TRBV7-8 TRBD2 TGTGCCAGCAGCTTACAGCGGGGAGGCTACAATGAGCAGTTCTTC CASSLQRGGYNEQFF
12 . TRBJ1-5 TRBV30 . TGTGCCTGGGCCCCCAAGGGGCGGCCCCAGCATTTT CAWAPKGRPQHF
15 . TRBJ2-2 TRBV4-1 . TGCGCCAGCGCCCACGGACACGGATACACCGGGGAGCTGTTTTTT CASAHGHGYTGELFF
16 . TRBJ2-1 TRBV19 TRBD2 TGTGCCAGTAGTATAGACCCGGGGGGGGCGTTTAATGAGCAGTTCTTC CASSIDPGGAFNEQFF
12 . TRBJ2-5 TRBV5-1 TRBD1 TGCGCCAGCCCTCACAGACAGGGGATGCCGTACTTC CASPHRQGMPYF
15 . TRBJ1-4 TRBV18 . TGTGCCAGCTCACCACCGTCGGGGAGGAATGAAAAACTGTTTTTT CASSPPSGRNEKLFF